A selection of T cell receptor beta chains follows, all from one sample in a study of control samples from healthy donors and cancer patients. TCRdb keeps only in-frame clones here, not all; method: immunoSEQ multiplex PCR. The sample comprises about 120,000 clones, roughly 92% of which are singletons, and about 2.8% rests with the top ten. The sample consisted of blood. The receptors shown here come from a man aged 30 to 45 in good health. The CDR3 runs from the conserved cysteine through the conserved F or W. A D gene is named only where the DNA matches it firmly.

TRBJ1-6	TRBV6-5	-	CASRRVGNSPLHF	TGTGCCAGCCGGCGGGTTGGTAATTCACCCCTCCACTTT
TRBJ2-7	TRBV12-3/TRBV12-4	-	CASSSYLFEQYF	TGTGCCAGCAGTTCTTATTTATTCGAGCAGTACTTC
TRBJ1-4	TRBV5-4	-	CASSHVSANEKLFF	TGTGCCAGTTCCCACGTGAGTGCCAATGAAAAACTGTTTTTT
TRBJ2-7	TRBV24-1	-	CATSGPSRGKAYEQYF	TGTGCCACCAGTGGGCCCTCCAGGGGCAAGGCCTACGAGCAGTACTTC
TRBJ2-1	TRBV30	-	CAWSRGPTSSYNEQFF	TGTGCCTGGAGTAGGGGACCGACAAGCTCCTACAATGAGCAGTTCTTC
TRBJ1-1	TRBV11-2	-	CASSSGLAFF	TGTGCCAGCAGCAGCGGATTGGCTTTCTTT
TRBJ2-7	TRBV19	-	CASSIYREASYEQYF	TGTGCCAGTAGTATCTACAGGGAAGCCTCCTACGAGCAGTACTTC
TRBJ2-7	TRBV4-1	-	CASSQGHDVRLSYEQYF	TGCGCCAGCAGCCAAGGGCATGATGTTAGGCTAAGCTACGAGCAGTACTTC
TRBJ1-1	TRBV4-1	TRBD1	CASSSLGQGRNTEAFF	TGCGCCAGCAGCTCACTCGGACAGGGTAGGAACACTGAAGCTTTCTTT
TRBJ2-2	TRBV10-3	-	CASSPNTGELFF	TGTGCCAGCAGCCCGAACACCGGGGAGCTGTTTTTT
TRBJ2-1	TRBV5-4	TRBD2	CASSLGTSANNEQFF	TGTGCCAGCAGCTTGGGTACTAGCGCCAACAATGAGCAGTTCTTC
TRBJ2-3	TRBV15	-	CATSRGRGTDTQYF	TGTGCCACCAGCAGAGGACGGGGCACAGATACGCAGTATTTT